Each of the 28 T cell receptor beta chains below was sequenced from the same sample in a study of breast tumors, draining lymph nodes, adjacent tissues. Axillary draining lymph nodes of breast cancer patients supplied the node samples. TCRdb analysed the multiplex PCR reads with MiXCR anew, one entry per CDR3 protein. The sample lists about 140,000 distinct CDR3 sequences, about 30% occurring once. The specimen was axillary lymph node tissue. These receptors all come from a female donor with breast cancer. Some clones in this sample may be carry-over from other donors' samples.

As to this clonotype: A clone one base away is much larger, so this may be a read error. Since the CDR3 does not end with the conserved phenylalanine or tryptophan, this likely comes from a read error. The chain carries TRBV7-3 and TRBJ1-2, with 12 bases matching TRBD1. CDR3 length equals 14 residues. Trimming at V came to 8 bases and at J to 4 bases, leaving 5 bases not matched to a gene. From germline, CDR1 is SGHTA and CDR2 FQGTGA. The CDR3 reads CASGPGQGAYGYTL. As DNA, the CDR3 is TGTGCCAGCGGCCCGGGACAGGGGGCCTATGGCTACACCCTC.

This clonotype has at least ten counts. The J gene is TRBJ2-2, the V gene TRBV12-3 or TRBV12-4, with TRBD1 matching 9 bases. The CDR3 loop spans 15 amino acids. The V gene end was trimmed by 5 bases and the J gene end by 5 bases; junction bases not matched to a gene: 6. The CDR3 here is CASSGDRVRTGELFF. For the CDR3, the DNA is TGTGCCAGCAGTGGGGACAGGGTGAGGACCGGGGAGCTGTTTTTT.

This clonotype came up many times. This chain joins TRBV4-1 and TRBJ2-7, with D maybe TRBD1 (6 bases). The CDR3 has 13 amino acids. Per the germline V gene, CDR1 is MGHRA and CDR2 is YSYEKL. The V end lost 3 bases, the J end lost 5 bases, and 11 bases lay between the germline ends. The CDR3 region is CASSHLPGDEQYV. The CDR3 bases are TGCGCCAGCAGCCATCTCCCAGGGGACGAGCAGTACGTC.

This clonotype has only a few counts. Since a much larger clone is just one base distant, this may be a read error. The CDR3 sequence is CASRSAGGSTDTQYF. The DNA of the CDR3 is TGTGCCAGCAGGAGCGCGGGGGGGAGCACAGATACGCAGTATTTT. The chain couples TRBV12-3 or TRBV12-4 to TRBJ2-3, with 9 bases fitting TRBD2. V was pared by 6 bases and J by 0 bases, with 4 bases of the junction left unmatched. This CDR3 has 15 residues.

The DNA for the CDR3 is TGTGCCAGCAGCTTAAATAGCGGGGGGGCCGGGGAGACCCAGTACTTC. Protein: CASSLNSGGAGETQYF. This chain links TRBV7-3 with TRBJ2-5; 11 bases are shared with TRBD2. The germline CDR1 and CDR2 sequences are SGHTA and FQGTGA. The CDR3 spans 16 residues. V was clipped by 1 base and J by 5 bases; unmatched bases: 6.

This clonotype appeared many times. This rearrangement joins TRBV2 to TRBJ2-2; 7 bases are shared with TRBD1. The J segment lost 6 bases and the V segment lost 7 bases, leaving 8 bases of the junction unmatched. Germline CDR1 and CDR2: SNHLY and FYNNEI. The CDR3 runs to 14 residues. CDR3 amino acids: CASKPGTAAGELFF. CDR3 bases: TGTGCCAGCAAACCCGGGACAGCCGCCGGGGAGCTGTTTTTT.

This clonotype was seen at least ten times. V usage is TRBV28 and J usage is TRBJ2-1; no reliable D call. V lost 9 bases and J lost 0, with 12 bases in between. Looked up from germline, CDR1 is MDHEN and CDR2 is SYDVKM. The CDR3 runs 14 residues. CDR3 residues: CASEHSSSYNEQFF. CDR3 DNA: TGTGCCAGTGAACACTCGAGCTCCTACAATGAGCAGTTCTTC.

The chain couples TRBV4-1 to TRBJ1-5; TRBD1 matches 8 bases. V was pared by 4 bases and J by 11 bases, with 10 bases of the junction left unmatched. The CDR3 spans 14 residues. Germline CDR1 and CDR2: MGHRA and YSYEKL. The CDR3 nucleotides read TGCGCCAGCAGCCCCTACGGACAGGGAGAGACCCAGCATTTT. It codes for CASSPYGQGETQHF.

The V call is TRBV19, the J call TRBJ1-1; D might be TRBD1 (6 bases). Trimming removed 5 bases from V and 1 base from J, with 8 bases in between. The CDR3 covers 13 residues. The germline CDR1 and CDR2 sequences are LNHDA and SQIVND (reference sequence). The CDR3 DNA sequence: TGTGCCAGTAGTCCGGGGGCGAACACTGAAGCTTTCTTT. As protein: CASSPGANTEAFF.

As regards this clonotype: Mismatch with germline at one junction end may stem from a read error. This rearrangement joins TRBV7-9 to TRBJ1-4; no clear D gene. The CDR3 totals 15 residues. In germline, CDR1 is SEHNR, CDR2 FQNEAQ (reference sequence). This chain's CDR3 is CASSLGSGVFEELSF. DNA for the CDR3: TGTGCCAGCAGCTTAGGTTCCGGCGTTTTTGAAGAACTGTCTTTT.

This clonotype was seen repeatedly, ten times or more. V is TRBV6-6 and J is TRBJ1-6, with a possible D match to TRBD1 (5 bases). Germline assignment: CDR1 MNHNY and CDR2 SVGAGI (reference sequence). The CDR3 is 14 residues long. The V gene lost 2 bases and the J gene lost 10 bases, with 12 bases spanning the gap. The CDR3 nucleotides are TGTGCCAGCAGTTACCAGGGAAACGGATCACCCCTCCACTTT. Translation: CASSYQGNGSPLHF.

The table lists this clonotype with many counts. The genes are TRBV7-9 and TRBJ2-3, with 8 bases aligning to TRBD2. The CDR3 runs 14 residues. CDR1 SEHNR and CDR2 FQNEAQ come from the germline V gene (reference sequence). J was trimmed by 3 bases and V by 5 bases; bases with no gene match: 4. The CDR3: CASSPGTRTDTQYF. In DNA form, the CDR3 reads TGTGCCAGCAGCCCCGGGACTAGAACAGATACGCAGTATTTT.

The chain has TRBV6-4 and TRBJ1-2, with 8 bases fitting TRBD1. CDR1 is MRHNA, CDR2 SNTAGT, per germline. With 5 bases clipped from V and 3 bases from J, the junction kept 2 bases outside the gene matches. The CDR3 is 13 residues long. CDR3 DNA sequence: TGTGCCAGCAGTCAGGGGGCCTACTATGGCTACACCTTC. Translation: CASSQGAYYGYTF.

This clonotype was counted ten times or more. V and J are TRBV7-6 and TRBJ2-3; 8 bases line up with TRBD1. Germline values: CDR1 SGHVS, CDR2 FNYEAQ. The trim removed 2 bases at V and 1 base at J, leaving 2 bases unmatched. This CDR3 spans 15 amino acids. The CDR3 nucleotides read TGTGCCAGCAGCTTACTGACAGGGGGCACAGATACGCAGTATTTT. Its translation is CASSLLTGGTDTQYF.

This clonotype appeared many times. This chain links TRBV24-1 with TRBJ1-4; 8 nucleotides align to TRBD1. The germline CDR1 and CDR2 sequences are KGHDR and SFDVKD. This CDR3 has 16 amino acids. Unmatched junction bases numbered 13, after V lost 4 bases and J lost 10 bases. The CDR3: CATSDPTGQEGGKLFF. CDR3 sequence (DNA): TGTGCCACCAGTGACCCCACGGGACAGGAGGGTGGAAAACTGTTTTTT.

The chain links TRBV6-4 to TRBJ2-3; D tentatively reads TRBD1 or TRBD2 (5 bases each). Trimming shortened V by 4 bases and J by 2 bases, and 13 bases separated the two germline ends. The CDR3 consists of 15 residues. The germline V gene has CDR1 MRHNA and CDR2 SNTAGT. As DNA, the CDR3 is TGTGCCAGCAGTGCCTCGTCTGGGACCACAGATACGCAGTATTTT. It is translated as CASSASSGTTDTQYF.

The chain carries TRBV19 and TRBJ1-3; maybe TRBD1 (6 bases). The J call is uncertain, as TRBJ1-1 better fits the DNA end. CDR3 length: 15 amino acids. Germline CDR1 and CDR2: LNHDA and SQIVND (reference sequence). The DNA of the CDR3 is TGTGCCAGTAGTGAATCAGGGGCAGGGAACACTGAAGCTTTCTTT. As protein: CASSESGAGNTEAFF.

This clonotype was counted at least ten times. J is TRBJ1-1 and V is TRBV2; unclear D gene. Trimming shortened V by 5 bases and J by 1 base, and 5 bases separated the two germline ends. The germline CDR1 and CDR2 sequences are SNHLY and FYNNEI. The CDR3 is 12 amino acids. The CDR3 here is CASSYGNTEAFF. The CDR3 DNA sequence: TGTGCCAGCAGTTATGGGAACACTGAAGCTTTCTTT.

This clonotype has ten or more counts. The chain carries TRBV10-3 and TRBJ1-2; no firm D call. The CDR3 loop spans 12 amino acids. The V and J ends lost 8 bases and 7 bases respectively, with 14 bases between them. Germline lookup yields CDR1 ENHRY and CDR2 SYGVKD. The DNA for the CDR3 is TGTGCCATCGCGTGGGGAGTAGGTGGCTACACCTTC. Protein product: CAIAWGVGGYTF.

This clonotype was counted at least ten times. The genes are TRBV20-1 and TRBJ2-1, with TRBD2 identical over 12 bases. The CDR3 loop spans 18 amino acids. V shed 5 bases, J shed 3 bases, and the junction held 14 bases outside the gene matches. Germline V gives CDR1 DFQATT, CDR2 SNEGSKA (reference sequence). The CDR3 region has the DNA TGCAGTGCTGAAAAACTAGCGGGGGGACTAAAAATCTACAATGAGCAGTTCTTC. Protein: CSAEKLAGGLKIYNEQFF.

Comments on this clonotype: A read error may explain this, as a much larger clone is one base away. V and J are TRBV11-3 and TRBJ2-2; D is perhaps TRBD1 or TRBD2 (6 bases each). V shed 3 bases and J shed 5 bases, with 13 bases lying between them. The CDR3 is 15 residues long. The germline V gene encodes CDR1 SGHNT and CDR2 YENEEA. The CDR3 reads CASSLGGKTTGELFF. Here the CDR3 DNA reads TGTGCCAGCAGCTTGGGGGGCAAAACGACCGGGGAGCTGTTTTTT.

This clonotype showed up many times. V and J are TRBV6-1 and TRBJ1-3, with no clear D. The CDR3 has 15 amino acids. CDR1 is MNHNS, CDR2 SASEGT, per germline. The V gene lost 5 bases and the J gene lost 4 bases, with 15 bases spanning the gap. As DNA, the CDR3 is TGTGCCAGCAGTCCCACCGGGGAATCCGGAAACACCATATATTTT. It encodes CASSPTGESGNTIYF.

The table lists this clonotype with a count of one. The rearrangement links TRBV19 to TRBJ2-5; possible D gene TRBD1, 5 bases. The germline CDR1 and CDR2 sequences are LNHDA and SQIVND (reference sequence). The CDR3 length is 14 residues. V was clipped by 4 bases and J by 4 bases, with 13 bases between them. The CDR3 DNA is TGTGCCAGTAGTAGATGGATCAGGGCAGAGACCCAGTACTTC. This codes for CASSRWIRAETQYF. The entire variable domain, with the rest obtained from reference TRBV19 and TRBJ2-5, is as follows: DGGITQSPKYLFRKEGQNVTLSCEQNLNHDAMYWYRQDPGQGLRLIYYSQIVNDFQKGDIAEGYSVSREKKESFPLTVTSAQKNPTAFYLCASSRWIRAETQYFGPGTRLLVL.

This clonotype was seen many times. The chain has TRBV30 and TRBJ1-2; D is uncertain. With 4 bases removed from V and 8 bases from J, the gap between germline ends came to 17 bases. CDR1 and CDR2 (germline): GTSNPN, SVGIG (reference sequence). This CDR3 contains 13 residues. Here the CDR3 reads CAWTANTKGGYTF. The CDR3 DNA reads TGTGCCTGGACAGCGAACACAAAGGGAGGCTACACCTTC.

J is TRBJ2-2 and V is TRBV2; TRBD1 matches at 10 bases. Germline lookup yields CDR1 SNHLY and CDR2 FYNNEI. The CDR3 sequence is 15 residues long. Losses at the gene ends were 4 bases for V and 4 bases for J; bases not matched to a gene: 3. CDR3 sequence (DNA): TGTGCCAGCAGTGCGGACAGGGGGTTCACCGGGGAGCTGTTTTTT. As protein: CASSADRGFTGELFF.

There are a few counts of this clonotype. The V gene is TRBV10-1, the J gene TRBJ2-5, with D possibly called TRBD1 or TRBD2 (5 bases each). Germline V gene sequence: CDR1 WNHNN, CDR2 SYGVQD (reference sequence). The V and J ends lost 0 bases and 3 bases respectively, with 17 bases between them. This CDR3 has 17 amino acids. CDR3 sequence: CASSESGPGTEKETQYF. The CDR3 bases are TGCGCCAGCAGTGAGTCCGGGCCCGGGACGGAAAAAGAGACCCAGTACTTC.

At least ten counts were recorded for this clonotype. This sequence joins TRBV20-1 and TRBJ1-2; D perhaps matches TRBD1 (6 bases). Germline-derived CDR1 and CDR2 are DFQATT and SNEGSKA (reference sequence). There are 11 residues in the CDR3. CDR3 in amino acids: CSAWTVYGYTF. The CDR3 nucleotides read TGCAGCGCCTGGACAGTCTATGGCTACACCTTC.

The chain is built from TRBV2 and TRBJ2-3; 8 positions match TRBD2. CDR1 and CDR2 (germline): SNHLY, FYNNEI. V trimming: 4 bases; J trimming: 2 bases; junction bases outside the gene matches: 14. This CDR3 has 18 amino acids. The CDR3 is CASSARYAGGRLTDTQYF. The CDR3 bases are TGTGCCAGCAGTGCTAGATACGCGGGGGGCAGACTCACAGATACGCAGTATTTT.